This TCR beta chain is drawn from a study of T cell responses to AZD1222 COVID-19 vaccine. V gave up 1 base and J gave up 2 bases; unmatched junction bases: 3. This CDR3 has 14 residues. Germline loops: CDR1 SGHDT, CDR2 YYEEEE. The repertoire was sequenced with immunoSEQ multiplex PCR; TCRdb's copy has only in-frame clones and lacks some. The table includes more than 85,000 clones, around 83% detected once. The sequence came from an adult in good health. The sample here was peripheral blood, taken on day 0 of AZD1222 vaccination. The genes are TRBV5-6 and TRBJ2-7; 7 nucleotides match TRBD1. The CDR3: CASSLRQGPYEQYF. Here the CDR3 DNA reads TGTGCCAGCAGCTTGAGACAGGGCCCCTACGAGCAGTACTTC.